This T cell receptor (beta chain) was recorded in a study of blood T cell repertoires in COVID-19. Only in-frame clones appear in the TCRdb table, and some are missing; sequencing was by immunoSEQ multiplex PCR. Of tens of thousands of clones in the sample, about 84% were seen once. CDR3 length: 14 residues. Germline values: CDR1 KGHSH, CDR2 LQKENI. V lost 0 bases and J 2 bases, leaving 8 bases between the germline ends. The rearrangement links TRBV18 to TRBJ2-7; D may be TRBD2 (6 bases). Sample: peripheral blood. The TCR sequence derives from a human donor in a cohort sampled during active COVID-19. This chain's CDR3 is CASSPPSGAYEQYF. The CDR3 DNA follows: TGTGCCAGCTCACCACCTAGCGGAGCCTACGAGCAGTACTTC. Filled out from reference TRBV18 and TRBJ2-7, the complete variable domain reads NAGVMQNPRHLVRRRGQEARLRCSPMKGHSHVYWYRQLPEEGLKFMVYLQKENIIDESGMPKERFSAEFPKEGPSILRIQQVVRGDSAAYFCASSPPSGAYEQYFGPGTRLTVT.